This T cell receptor (beta chain) was captured by sequencing in a study of OX40 agonist ivuxolimab in advanced cancers. Study at large: Every 2 weeks, patients received ivuxolimab intravenously, dosed at 0.01 to 10 mg/kg. Patients were under 90% male with ages about 23 to 80, mean 60. Treatment received earlier with anti-PD-1, anti-PD-L1 or anti-CTLA-4 agents was allowed, and more than 30% had some. The study, taken as a whole, reports: Partly responding patients at 0.1-3.0 mg/kg showed some of the smallest clonal expansion.

CDR1 SGHTA and CDR2 FQGNSA come from the germline V gene. The J segment lost 6 bases and the V segment lost 3 bases, leaving 5 bases of the junction unmatched. This CDR3 region has 15 residues. As regards this clone: Its antigen remains unknown.

The repertoire was sequenced with immunoSEQ multiplex PCR; TCRdb's copy has only in-frame clones and lacks some. The table shows roughly 16,000 clones, with roughly 81% occurring only once. V usage is TRBV7-2 and J usage is TRBJ2-7; TRBD2 matches at 13 bases. The source is an adult with an advanced solid tumor such as melanoma, head and neck, liver or kidney cancer. The source material was CD4+ or CD8+ T cells sorted from blood, sampled in a trial of the OX40 agonist ivuxolimab. The CDR3 DNA reads TGTGCCAGCAGCTTCACTAGCGGGAGGGCAAGCGAGCAGTACTTC. It yields the protein CASSFTSGRASEQYF.